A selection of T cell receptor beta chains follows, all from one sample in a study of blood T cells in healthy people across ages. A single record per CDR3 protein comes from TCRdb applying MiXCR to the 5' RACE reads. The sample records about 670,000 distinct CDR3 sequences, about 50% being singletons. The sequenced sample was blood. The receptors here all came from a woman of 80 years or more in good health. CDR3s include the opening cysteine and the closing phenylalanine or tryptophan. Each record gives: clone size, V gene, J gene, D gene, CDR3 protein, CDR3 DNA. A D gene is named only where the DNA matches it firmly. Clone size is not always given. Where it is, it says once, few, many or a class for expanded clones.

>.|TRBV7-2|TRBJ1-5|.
CASSPSGSQPQHF
TGTGCCAGCAGCCCATCCGGGAGTCAGCCCCAGCATTTT
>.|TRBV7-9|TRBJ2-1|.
CASSFQGTDEQFF
TGTGCCAGCAGCTTCCAGGGAACGGATGAGCAGTTCTTC
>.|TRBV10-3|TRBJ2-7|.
CAISESEEQYF
TGTGCCATCAGTGAGTCGGAGGAGCAGTACTTC
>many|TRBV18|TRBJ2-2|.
CASSRTDSNTGELFF
TGTGCCAGCTCACGAACGGATTCGAACACCGGGGAGCTGTTTTTT
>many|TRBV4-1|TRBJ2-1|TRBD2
CASSQGGRLNEQFF
TGCGCCAGCAGCCAAGGCGGGAGACTCAATGAGCAGTTCTTC
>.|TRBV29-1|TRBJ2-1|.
CSVAPVNEQFF
TGCAGCGTTGCCCCTGTTAATGAGCAGTTCTTC
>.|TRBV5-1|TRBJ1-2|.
CASSLSAFYGYTF
TGCGCCAGCAGCTTGTCGGCTTTCTATGGCTACACCTTC
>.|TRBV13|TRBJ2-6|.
CARSLGSGRTSGANVLTF
TGTGCCCGCAGCTTAGGGTCGGGCCGCACCTCTGGGGCCAACGTCCTGACTTTC
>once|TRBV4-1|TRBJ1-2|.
CASSREPQSTNYGYTF
TGCGCCAGCAGCCGAGAACCGCAGAGTACTAACTATGGCTACACCTTC
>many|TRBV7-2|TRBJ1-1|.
CASSLAFGPNTEAFF
TGTGCCAGCAGCTTAGCGTTTGGACCCAACACTGAAGCTTTCTTT
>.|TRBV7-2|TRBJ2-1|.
CASSLEAGQYNEQFF
TGTGCCAGCAGCTTAGAGGCTGGACAGTACAATGAGCAGTTCTTC
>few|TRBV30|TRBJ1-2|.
CACWAGSGYTF
TGTGCCTGTTGGGCTGGGAGCGGCTACACCTTC
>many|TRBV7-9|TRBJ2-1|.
CASSLEGGWTFF
TGTGCCAGCAGCTTAGAGGGCGGCTGGACGTTCTTC
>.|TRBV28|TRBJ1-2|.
CASRDPGGRGYGYTF
TGTGCCAGCAGGGATCCAGGCGGGCGGGGCTATGGCTACACCTTC
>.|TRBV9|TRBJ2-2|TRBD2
CASKSTGLLTGELFF
TGTGCCAGCAAGAGTACGGGACTACTGACCGGGGAGCTGTTTTTT
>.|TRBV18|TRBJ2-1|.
CASSPRMTDNEQFF
TGTGCCAGCTCACCAAGGATGACGGACAATGAGCAGTTCTTC
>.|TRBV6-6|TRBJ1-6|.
CASSDGGDSPLHF
TGTGCCAGCAGTGACGGGGGTGATTCACCCCTCCACTTT
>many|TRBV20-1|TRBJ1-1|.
CSARRLLHTEAFF
TGCAGTGCTAGAAGGCTTTTACACACTGAAGCTTTCTTT
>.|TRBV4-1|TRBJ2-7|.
CASSQEIPLYEQYF
TGCGCCAGCAGCCAAGAGATTCCTCTTTACGAGCAGTACTTC
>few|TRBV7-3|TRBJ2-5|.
CASNSRIQETQYF
TGTGCCAGCAACTCCCGGATACAAGAGACCCAGTACTTC
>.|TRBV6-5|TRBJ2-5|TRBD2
CASSYGLAGRETQYF
TGTGCCAGCAGTTACGGGCTAGCGGGGCGGGAGACCCAGTACTTC
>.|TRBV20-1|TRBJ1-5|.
CSASRVDNSNQPQHF
TGCAGTGCTAGTAGGGTAGACAATAGCAATCAGCCCCAGCATTTT
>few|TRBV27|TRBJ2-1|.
CASSLRMRLSGPGDEQFF
TGTGCCAGCAGCCTTAGGATGAGGCTCAGTGGGCCTGGGGATGAGCAGTTCTTC
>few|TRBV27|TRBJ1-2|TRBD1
CASSSTRTGGDGYTF
TGTGCCAGCAGTTCGACTCGGACAGGGGGCGATGGCTACACCTTC
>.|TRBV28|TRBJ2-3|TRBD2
CASSIAGARGDTQYF
TGTGCCAGCAGTATAGCGGGAGCTCGTGGAGATACGCAGTATTTT
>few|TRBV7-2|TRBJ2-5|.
CASSPGRFQETQYF
TGTGCCAGCAGCCCTGGCCGTTTCCAAGAGACCCAGTACTTC
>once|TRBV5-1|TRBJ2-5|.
CASRRREQETQYF
TGCGCCAGCAGACGGAGGGAACAAGAGACCCAGTACTTC
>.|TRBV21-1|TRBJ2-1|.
CASSNSRGGSYNEQFF
TGTGCCAGCAGCAACTCCAGGGGGGGCTCCTACAATGAGCAGTTCTTC
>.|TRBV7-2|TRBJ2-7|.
CASGFGGRTYNEQYF
TGTGCCAGCGGCTTCGGGGGTAGGACCTACAATGAGCAGTACTTC
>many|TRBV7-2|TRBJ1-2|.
CASSFPGQNYGYTF
TGTGCCAGCAGCTTCCCGGGACAAAACTATGGCTACACCTTC
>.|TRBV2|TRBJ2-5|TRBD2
CASSGWASGRKKVQETQYF
TGTGCCAGTAGTGGTTGGGCTAGCGGGAGAAAGAAGGTACAAGAGACCCAGTACTTC
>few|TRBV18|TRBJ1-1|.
CASSPGPGNTEAFF
TGTGCCAGCTCACCAGGGCCTGGGAACACTGAAGCTTTCTTT
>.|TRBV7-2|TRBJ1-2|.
CASRRDLGDGYTF
TGTGCCAGCCGTCGGGACTTGGGGGATGGCTACACCTTC
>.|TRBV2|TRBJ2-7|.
CASSDSGLSYEQYF
TGTGCCAGCAGTGATTCTGGTCTATCCTACGAGCAGTACTTC
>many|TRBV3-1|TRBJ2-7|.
CASSPLQDGLSGQYF
TGTGCCAGCAGCCCCCTCCAGGACGGCCTCTCGGGGCAGTACTTC
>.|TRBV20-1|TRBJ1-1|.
CSATAPGRWDTEAFF
TGCAGTGCTACCGCCCCGGGACGTTGGGACACTGAAGCTTTCTTT
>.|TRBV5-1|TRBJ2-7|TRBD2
CASSLGPGGHEQYF
TGCGCCAGCAGCTTGGGGCCGGGAGGACACGAGCAGTACTTC
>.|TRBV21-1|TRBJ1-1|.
CASSKGSAGEEDTEAFF
TGTGCCAGCAGCAAAGGTTCCGCCGGGGAAGAGGACACTGAAGCTTTCTTT
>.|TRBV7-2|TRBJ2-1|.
CASSVTGTKQFF
TGTGCCAGCAGCGTTACGGGGACCAAGCAGTTCTTC
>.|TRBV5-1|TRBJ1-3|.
CASSLEPGNTIYF
TGCGCCAGCAGCTTGGAACCCGGAAACACCATATATTTT
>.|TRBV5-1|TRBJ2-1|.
CASSFQGLGSYNEQFF
TGCGCCAGCAGCTTCCAGGGCCTCGGGTCCTACAATGAGCAGTTCTTC
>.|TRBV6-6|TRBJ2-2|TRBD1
CASTQGGGTGATGELFF
TGTGCCAGCACTCAAGGGGGTGGGACAGGGGCGACCGGGGAGCTGTTTTTT
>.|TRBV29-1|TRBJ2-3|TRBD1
CSVGRQGRTDTQYF
TGCAGCGTTGGCCGACAGGGGCGCACAGATACGCAGTATTTT
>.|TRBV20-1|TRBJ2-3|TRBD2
CSARTSPTRDTQYF
TGCAGTGCCCGGACTAGCCCCACTAGAGATACGCAGTATTTT
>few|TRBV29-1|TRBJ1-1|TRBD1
CSVVRDRAGWGGAEAFF
TGCAGCGTTGTAAGGGACAGGGCAGGATGGGGTGGTGCTGAAGCTTTCTTT
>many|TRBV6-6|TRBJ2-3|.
CASSALSGTQYF
TGTGCCAGCAGTGCCCTCTCGGGTACGCAGTATTTT
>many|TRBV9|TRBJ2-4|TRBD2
CASSVGGGDIQYF
TGTGCCAGCAGCGTAGGCGGGGGAGACATTCAGTACTTC
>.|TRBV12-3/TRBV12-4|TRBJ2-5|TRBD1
CASSRQGVQGQTQYF
TGTGCCAGCAGTCGCCAGGGGGTCCAAGGGCAGACCCAGTACTTC
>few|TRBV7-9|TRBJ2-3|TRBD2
CASSFPDGGVTDTQYF
TGTGCCAGCAGCTTTCCCGACGGGGGGGTTACAGATACGCAGTATTTT
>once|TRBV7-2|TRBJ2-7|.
CASSSVGYEQYF
TGTGCCAGCAGCTCCGTGGGATACGAGCAGTACTTC
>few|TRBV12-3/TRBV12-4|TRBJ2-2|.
CASRLVSTGELFF
TGTGCCAGCAGGCTAGTGAGCACCGGGGAGCTGTTTTTT
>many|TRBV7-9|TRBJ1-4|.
CASSFRDEKLFF
TGTGCCAGCAGCTTCCGGGATGAAAAACTGTTTTTT
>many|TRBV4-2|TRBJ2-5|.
CASSQGTLEEIQYF
TGTGCCAGCAGCCAAGGGACTTTAGAAGAGATCCAGTACTTC
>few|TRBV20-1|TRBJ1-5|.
CSARAWEGLHRDYSNQPQHF
TGCAGTGCTAGAGCCTGGGAGGGGTTACACAGGGATTATAGCAATCAGCCCCAGCATTTT
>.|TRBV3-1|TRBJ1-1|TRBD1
CASSQARPDPDRGPEAFF
TGTGCCAGCAGCCAAGCCCGCCCCGATCCCGACAGGGGCCCTGAAGCTTTCTTT
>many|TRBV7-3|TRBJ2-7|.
CASSLSGSSNEQYF
TGTGCCAGCAGCTTAAGTGGGAGTTCCAACGAGCAGTACTTC
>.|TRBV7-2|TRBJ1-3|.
CASSFPQGEGGNTIYF
TGTGCCAGCAGCTTTCCCCAGGGAGAAGGTGGAAACACCATATATTTT
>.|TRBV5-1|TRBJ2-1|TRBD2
CASSLHRGGSYNEQFF
TGCGCCAGCAGCTTGCATCGGGGGGGCTCCTACAATGAGCAGTTCTTC